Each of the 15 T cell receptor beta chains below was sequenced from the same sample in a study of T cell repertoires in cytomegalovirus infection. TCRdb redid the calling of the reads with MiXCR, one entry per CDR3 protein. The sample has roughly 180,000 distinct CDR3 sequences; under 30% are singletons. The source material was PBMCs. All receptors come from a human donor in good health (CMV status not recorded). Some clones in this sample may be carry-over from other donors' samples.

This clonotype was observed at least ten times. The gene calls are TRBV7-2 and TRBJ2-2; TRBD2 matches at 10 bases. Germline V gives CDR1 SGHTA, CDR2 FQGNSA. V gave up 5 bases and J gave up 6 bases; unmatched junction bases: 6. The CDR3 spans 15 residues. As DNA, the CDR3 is TGTGCCAGCAGCCCCTCGACTAGCGGGCCCGGGGAGCTGTTTTTT. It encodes CASSPSTSGPGELFF.

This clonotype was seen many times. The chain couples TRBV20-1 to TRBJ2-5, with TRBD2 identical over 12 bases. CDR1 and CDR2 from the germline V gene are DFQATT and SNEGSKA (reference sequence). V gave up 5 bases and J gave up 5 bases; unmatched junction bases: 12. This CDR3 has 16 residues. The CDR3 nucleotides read TGCAGTGCTCCCACCCTAGCGGGGGGGCCTAGGGAGACCCAGTACTTC. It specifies CSAPTLAGGPRETQYF.

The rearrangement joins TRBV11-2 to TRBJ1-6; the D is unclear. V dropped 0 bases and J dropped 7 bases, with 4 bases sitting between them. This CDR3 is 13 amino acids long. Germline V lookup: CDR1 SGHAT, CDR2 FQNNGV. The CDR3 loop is CASSLERNSPLHF. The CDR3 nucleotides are TGTGCCAGCAGCTTAGAGCGGAATTCACCCCTCCACTTT. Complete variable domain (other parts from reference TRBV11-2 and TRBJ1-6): EAGVAQSPRYKIIEKRQSVAFWCNPISGHATLYWYQQILGQGPKLLIQFQNNGVVDDSQLPKDRFSAERLKGVDSTLKIQPAKLEDSAVYLCASSLERNSPLHFGNGTRLTVT.

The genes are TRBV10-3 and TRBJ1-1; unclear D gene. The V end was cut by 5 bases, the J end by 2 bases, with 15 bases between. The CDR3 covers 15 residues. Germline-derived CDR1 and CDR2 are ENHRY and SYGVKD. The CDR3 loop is CAISSSTTINTEAFF. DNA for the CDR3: TGTGCCATCAGTTCGAGCACAACGATCAACACTGAAGCTTTCTTT.

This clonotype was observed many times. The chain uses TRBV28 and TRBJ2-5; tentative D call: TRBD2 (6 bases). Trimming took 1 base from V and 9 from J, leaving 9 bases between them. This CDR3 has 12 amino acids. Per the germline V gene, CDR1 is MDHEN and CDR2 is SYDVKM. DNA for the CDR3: TGTGCCAGCAGTTTATTAGGGGAGGCCCAGTACTTC. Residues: CASSLLGEAQYF.

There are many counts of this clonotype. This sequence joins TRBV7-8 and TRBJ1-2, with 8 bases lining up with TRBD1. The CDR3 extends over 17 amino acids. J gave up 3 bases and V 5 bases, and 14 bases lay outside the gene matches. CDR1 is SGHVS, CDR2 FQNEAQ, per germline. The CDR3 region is CASSPWTGRIGDYGYTF. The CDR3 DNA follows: TGTGCCAGCAGCCCCTGGACAGGGAGGATCGGGGACTATGGCTACACCTTC.

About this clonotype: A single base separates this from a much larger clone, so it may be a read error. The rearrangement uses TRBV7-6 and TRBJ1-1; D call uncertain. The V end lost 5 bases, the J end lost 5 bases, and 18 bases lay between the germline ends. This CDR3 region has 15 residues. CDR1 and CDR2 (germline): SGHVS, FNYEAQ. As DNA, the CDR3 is TGTGCCAGCAGCACCCGCGGGGAAACGGGGACTGAAGCTTTCTTT. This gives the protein CASSTRGETGTEAFF. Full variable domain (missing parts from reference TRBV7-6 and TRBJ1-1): GAGVSQSPRYKVTKRGQDVALRCDPISGHVSLYWYRQALGQGPEFLTYFNYEAQQDKSGLPNDRFSAERPEGSISTLTIQRTEQRDSAMYRCASSTRGETGTEAFFGQGTRLTVV.

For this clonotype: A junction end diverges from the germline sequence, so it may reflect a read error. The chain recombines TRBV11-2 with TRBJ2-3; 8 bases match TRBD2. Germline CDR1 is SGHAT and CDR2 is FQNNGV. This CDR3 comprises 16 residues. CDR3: CASSLDGLAGTDTPYF. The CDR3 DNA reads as TGTGCCAGCAGCTTAGATGGGCTAGCGGGCACAGATACGCCGTATTTT.

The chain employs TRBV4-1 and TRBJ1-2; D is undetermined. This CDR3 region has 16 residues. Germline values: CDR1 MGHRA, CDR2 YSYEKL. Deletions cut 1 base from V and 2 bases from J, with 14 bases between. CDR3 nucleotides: TGCGCCAGCAGCCAAGTCGGCTGGACTAAGAACTATGGCTACACCTTC. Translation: CASSQVGWTKNYGYTF.

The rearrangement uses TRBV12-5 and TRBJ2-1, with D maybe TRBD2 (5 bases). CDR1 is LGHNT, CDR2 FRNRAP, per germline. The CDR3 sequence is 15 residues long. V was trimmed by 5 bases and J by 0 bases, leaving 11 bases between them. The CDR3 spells CASGPTGSSYNEQFF. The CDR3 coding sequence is TGTGCTAGTGGTCCGACTGGGAGCTCCTACAATGAGCAGTTCTTC.

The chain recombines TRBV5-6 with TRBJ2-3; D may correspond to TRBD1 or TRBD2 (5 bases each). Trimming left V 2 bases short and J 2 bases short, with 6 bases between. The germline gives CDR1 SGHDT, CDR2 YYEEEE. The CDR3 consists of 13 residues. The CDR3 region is CASSFGTTDTQYF. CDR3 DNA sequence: TGTGCCAGCAGCTTCGGGACCACAGATACGCAGTATTTT. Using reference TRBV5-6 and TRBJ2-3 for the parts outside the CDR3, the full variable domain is DAGVTQSPTHLIKTRGQQVTLRCSPKSGHDTVSWYQQALGQGPQFIFQYYEEEERQRGNFPDRFSGHQFPNYSSELNVNALLLGDSALYLCASSFGTTDTQYFGPGTRLTVL.

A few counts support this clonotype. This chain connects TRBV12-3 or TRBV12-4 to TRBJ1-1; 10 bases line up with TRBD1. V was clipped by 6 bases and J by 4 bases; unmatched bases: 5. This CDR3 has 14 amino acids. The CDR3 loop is CASRGQGGLTEAFF. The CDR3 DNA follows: TGTGCCAGCAGAGGACAGGGGGGCCTCACTGAAGCTTTCTTT.

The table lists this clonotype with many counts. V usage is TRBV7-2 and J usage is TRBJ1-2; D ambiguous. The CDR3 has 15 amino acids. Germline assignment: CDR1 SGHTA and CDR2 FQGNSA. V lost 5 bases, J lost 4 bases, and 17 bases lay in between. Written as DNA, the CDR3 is TGTGCCAGCAGCGTGGCGTGGGCCACCTCCTATGGCTACACCTTC. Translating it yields CASSVAWATSYGYTF.

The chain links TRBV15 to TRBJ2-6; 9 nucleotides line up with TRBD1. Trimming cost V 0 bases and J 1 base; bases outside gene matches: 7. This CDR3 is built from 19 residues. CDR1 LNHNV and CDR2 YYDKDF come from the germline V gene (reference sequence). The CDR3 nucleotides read TGTGCCACCAGCAGAGATTATGGGACAGGGCATTCTGGGGCCAACGTCCTGACTTTC. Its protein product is CATSRDYGTGHSGANVLTF.

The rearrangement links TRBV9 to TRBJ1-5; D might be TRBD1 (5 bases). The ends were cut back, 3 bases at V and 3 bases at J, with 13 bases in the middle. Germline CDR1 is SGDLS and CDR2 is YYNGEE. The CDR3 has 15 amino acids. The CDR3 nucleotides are TGTGCCAGCAGCGCCGGGGGGGACTACAATCAGCCCCAGCATTTT. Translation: CASSAGGDYNQPQHF.